Below, 23 T cell receptor beta chains from the same sample are listed, as sequenced in a study of blood T cell repertoires in COVID-19. Data came from immunoSEQ multiplex PCR; TCRdb stores just in-frame clones and leaves some out. The sample lists 190,000 or so clones; around nine tenths were seen once. Sequenced sample: peripheral blood. The source of these receptors is a woman younger than 30 who had recovered from COVID-19.

This clone was seen a single time. The genes are TRBV5-1 and TRBJ2-3; tentatively, D is TRBD2 (6 bases). The V end lost 3 bases, the J end lost 1 base, and 12 bases lay between the germline ends. Germline lookup yields CDR1 SGHRS and CDR2 YFSETQ. This CDR3 has 15 amino acids. The DNA for the CDR3 is TGCGCCAGCAGCTCGGGCGGGATCCGCACAGATACGCAGTATTTT. Translated: CASSSGGIRTDTQYF.

The chain has TRBV5-4 and TRBJ1-1; no reliable D call. The ends were cut back, 0 bases at V and 4 bases at J, with 7 bases in the middle. The CDR3 loop spans 13 amino acids. Germline V lookup: CDR1 SGHNT, CDR2 YYREEE (reference sequence). CDR3 sequence: CASSLVGSTEAFF. The DNA for the CDR3 is TGTGCCAGCAGCTTGGTTGGGAGCACTGAAGCTTTCTTT.

This chain links TRBV11-3 with TRBJ1-1; a weak D match, TRBD1 (6 bases). The CDR3 contains 15 residues. Germline values: CDR1 SGHNT, CDR2 YENEEA. The V end lost 5 bases, the J end lost 2 bases, and 15 bases lay between the germline ends. The DNA for the CDR3 is TGTGCCAGCAGCCCAAAGACAGGACCTAACACTGAAGCTTTCTTT. This encodes CASSPKTGPNTEAFF.

This clone was counted a single time. The V and J genes are TRBV7-2 and TRBJ2-7; 7 nucleotides line up with TRBD1. The CDR3 extends over 14 amino acids. V was clipped by 5 bases and J by 0 bases; unmatched bases: 4. From germline, CDR1 is SGHTA and CDR2 FQGNSA. CDR3 sequence reads: CASSPDRSSYEQYF. The CDR3 coding sequence is TGTGCCAGCAGCCCGGACAGGAGCTCCTACGAGCAGTACTTC.

The rearrangement uses TRBV7-8 and TRBJ1-3, with D unresolved. CDR1 is SGHVS, CDR2 FQNEAQ, per germline. V was clipped by 4 bases and J by 1 base, with 14 bases between them. This CDR3 spans 16 amino acids. CDR3 loop: CASSSLRRRSGNTIYF. The CDR3 DNA reads as TGTGCCAGCAGCTCCCTTCGTAGGAGGTCTGGAAACACCATATATTTT.

V is TRBV3-1 (or the pseudogene TRBV3-2) and J is TRBJ2-5, with TRBD2 matching 11 bases. Germline CDR1 is LGHDT and CDR2 is YNNKEL (reference sequence). J gave up 5 bases and V 10 bases, and 6 bases lay outside the gene matches. The CDR3 runs to 13 residues. CDR3 loop: CAIRLAGSETQYF. CDR3 DNA sequence: TGTGCCATCCGACTAGCGGGGTCCGAGACCCAGTACTTC.

V is TRBV6-2 or TRBV6-3 and J is TRBJ2-1; D remains ambiguous. Deletions cut 0 bases from V and 10 bases from J, with 7 bases between. This CDR3 has 12 amino acids. The germline V gene has CDR1 MNHEY and CDR2 SVGEGT. DNA for the CDR3: TGTGCCAGCAGTTACTCGAGGTGGGAGCAGTTCTTC. Protein: CASSYSRWEQFF.

The chain uses TRBV7-2 and TRBJ1-2; D might be TRBD1 (5 bases). The CDR3 spans 13 residues. Germline V gene sequence: CDR1 SGHTA, CDR2 FQGNSA. Trimming removed 5 bases at V and 7 bases at J, with 14 bases between. The CDR3: CASSPNRGSGYTF. The DNA for the CDR3 is TGTGCCAGCAGCCCGAATCGGGGGAGTGGCTACACCTTC.

This clone appeared a single time. This sequence joins TRBV6-6 and TRBJ1-6, with a possible D match to TRBD1 (5 bases). Germline loops: CDR1 MNHNY, CDR2 SVGAGI (reference sequence). The CDR3 consists of 16 residues. Trimming stripped 0 bases from V and 12 bases from J, with 18 bases between. This CDR3 reads CASSYSISQGRLPLHF. As DNA, the CDR3 is TGTGCCAGCAGTTACTCGATAAGTCAGGGCCGTTTACCCCTCCACTTT.

This rearrangement joins TRBV14 to TRBJ1-2; the D gene is possibly TRBD1 (6 bases). The V gene's germline CDR1 is SGHDN and CDR2 FVKESK. There are 13 residues in the CDR3. V dropped 0 bases and J dropped 7 bases, with 9 bases sitting between them. The CDR3 DNA reads TGTGCCAGCAGCCAAGAAGGGGGAGCTGGCTACACCTTC. This translates into CASSQEGGAGYTF.

The chain links TRBV7-2 to TRBJ2-1, with TRBD1 matching 7 bases. V gave up 2 bases and J gave up 9 bases; unmatched junction bases: 13. Germline V gene sequence: CDR1 SGHTA, CDR2 FQGNSA. This CDR3 has 16 residues. CDR3 sequence reads: CASSLTSDRASGEQFF. The CDR3, as DNA: TGTGCCAGCAGCTTAACGTCTGACAGGGCCTCCGGTGAGCAGTTCTTC.

J is TRBJ2-5 and V is TRBV24-1, with TRBD1 as a possible D gene (6 bases). V lost 4 bases and J lost 2, with 16 bases in between. The CDR3 totals 16 residues. Per the germline V gene, CDR1 is KGHDR and CDR2 is SFDVKD. The chain's CDR3 is CATSEHRVGRQETQYF. CDR3 bases: TGTGCCACCAGTGAGCACAGGGTTGGTAGGCAAGAGACCCAGTACTTC.

The rearrangement links TRBV9 to TRBJ2-2, with D perhaps TRBD1 (6 bases). Deletions cut 4 bases from V and 7 bases from J, with 11 bases between. The CDR3 runs 13 residues. CDR1 SGDLS and CDR2 YYNGEE come from the germline V gene. The CDR3, as DNA: TGTGCCAGCAGCACAGGGACACACGGGGAGCTGTTTTTT. It translates to CASSTGTHGELFF.

The chain recombines TRBV6-2 or TRBV6-3 with TRBJ2-2; a possible D gene is TRBD2 (6 bases). CDR3 length: 16 amino acids. In germline, CDR1 is MNHEY, CDR2 SVGEGT. Deletions cut 3 bases from V and 2 bases from J, with 13 bases between. The CDR3 DNA reads as TGTGCCAGCAGTTATCATCGCGGGACCAACACCGGGGAGCTGTTTTTT. Protein sequence: CASSYHRGTNTGELFF.

This clone appeared once. V usage is TRBV4-3 and J usage is TRBJ2-5; D is perhaps TRBD1 (6 bases). Germline V gene lookup returns CDR1 LGHNA and CDR2 YSLEER. CDR3 length: 16 amino acids. Trimming removed 2 bases at V and 1 base at J, with 14 bases between. The DNA of the CDR3 is TGCGCCAGCAGCCAAAGAGTCAGCAGGGGCCAAGAGACCCAGTACTTC. It is translated as CASSQRVSRGQETQYF.

This chain uses TRBV9 with TRBJ2-1, with 8 positions matching TRBD2. Trimming took 3 bases from V and 0 from J; bases not matched to a gene: 2. This CDR3 region has 15 residues. Germline-derived CDR1 and CDR2 are SGDLS and YYNGEE. In nucleotides, the CDR3 is TGTGCCAGCAGCGGGGCGGGGGGCTCCTACAATGAGCAGTTCTTC. It yields the protein CASSGAGGSYNEQFF.

The table lists this clone with a few counts. The chain recombines TRBV7-9 with TRBJ2-1; the D is unclear. Deletions cut 5 bases from V and 4 bases from J, with 3 bases between. Germline V CDR1 and CDR2: SEHNR, FQNEAQ (reference sequence). This CDR3 comprises 11 residues. The CDR3 bases are TGTGCCAGCAGCCCATACAATGAGCAGTTCTTC. Translated: CASSPYNEQFF.

The V gene is TRBV2, the J gene TRBJ1-1; D unresolved. The germline gives CDR1 SNHLY, CDR2 FYNNEI. CDR3 size: 13 residues. V was clipped by 6 bases and J by 0 bases, with 8 bases between them. The CDR3 spells CASRRDVNTEAFF. Written as DNA, the CDR3 is TGTGCCAGCAGGAGGGATGTGAACACTGAAGCTTTCTTT.

The rearrangement joins TRBV10-3 to TRBJ1-2; 8 bases map to TRBD1. CDR3 length: 16 residues. Per germline, CDR1 ENHRY and CDR2 SYGVKD. J lost 1 base, V lost 3 bases, and 7 bases had no gene match. CDR3 amino acids: CAISDPTGAHNYGYTF. As DNA, the CDR3 is TGTGCCATCAGTGACCCGACAGGGGCCCATAACTATGGCTACACCTTC.

The chain combines TRBV5-1 with TRBJ1-1; no reliable D call. The CDR3 runs to 14 residues. Germline CDR1 and CDR2: SGHRS and YFSETQ. V shed 1 base and J shed 0 bases, with 7 bases lying between them. For the CDR3, the DNA is TGCGCCAGCAGCTTGACAGATATGAACACTGAAGCTTTCTTT. This translates into CASSLTDMNTEAFF.

This chain connects TRBV19 to TRBJ2-1; a weak D match, TRBD2 (5 bases). CDR1 LNHDA and CDR2 SQIVND come from the germline V gene (reference sequence). The CDR3 spans 14 residues. Trimming took off 8 bases at V and 0 bases at J, with 11 bases between the two ends. CDR3 in amino acids: CASGRDHSYNEQFF. DNA of the CDR3: TGTGCCAGTGGCCGGGATCACTCCTACAATGAGCAGTTCTTC.

This clone was found a few times. The chain carries TRBV12-3 or TRBV12-4 and TRBJ2-7, with D uncertain. The CDR3 runs 13 residues. Trimming shortened V by 5 bases and J by 0 bases, and 8 bases separated the two germline ends. CDR3 DNA: TGTGCCAGCAGTCCCAGGTTCTCCTACGAGCAGTACTTC. This gives the protein CASSPRFSYEQYF.

The rearrangement uses TRBV7-9 and TRBJ2-7; 11 nucleotides agree with TRBD1. Trimming took 6 bases from V and 6 from J; bases not matched to a gene: 10. The CDR3 loop spans 15 amino acids. Germline lookup yields CDR1 SEHNR and CDR2 FQNEAQ (reference sequence). In DNA, the CDR3 is TGTGCCAGCAGGGATACCGGGACAGGGGGAGCCGAGCAGTACTTC. Amino acid sequence: CASRDTGTGGAEQYF. Full variable domain (remainder filled in from reference TRBV7-9 and TRBJ2-7): DTGVSQNPRHKITKRGQNVTFRCDPISEHNRLYWYRQTLGQGPEFLTYFQNEAQLEKSRLLSDRFSAERPKGSFSTLEIQRTEQGDSAMYLCASRDTGTGGAEQYFGPGTRLTVT.